Below, one TCR beta chain is given with its context. Its antigen is currently unknown. Participating donors were healthy, HIV-negative adults free of recent acute infections or vaccinations. Donors comprised only Caucasian adults living in Nashville, Tennessee. This sample stems from a study of shared clonotypes between healthy human individuals. Whole-study results and caveats: Tissues were not sampled, only blood, and their repertoires likely differ.

Sorted-subset replicate PCR reactions were performed with about 210 ng DNA, corresponding to roughly 31,000 T cell genomes. TCRdb keeps only in-frame clones here, not all; method: immunoSEQ multiplex PCR. The sample carries 190,000 or so clones, 85% to 95% recorded once. Trimming removed 0 bases from V and 6 bases from J; junction bases left unmatched: 11. The length of the CDR3 is 17 residues. Germline V gene lookup returns CDR1 MNHNS and CDR2 SASEGT. Sequencing used naive CD4+ T cells sorted from blood. Subset meaning: CD45RA+ positively selected. This chain connects TRBV6-1 to TRBJ2-7, with 10 bases matching TRBD1. This clonotype was sampled from a woman in her thirties in good health. The CDR3 bases are TGTGCCAGCAGTGAAGCCAGTGCCGGGACAGGGGCGGGCGAGCAGTACTTC. Encoded protein: CASSEASAGTGAGEQYF.